This entry lists 20 T cell receptor beta chains sequenced from one sample in a study of blood T cell repertoires in COVID-19. The protocol was immunoSEQ multiplex PCR, while the TCRdb copy is restricted to in-frame clones and leaves out a portion. The repertoire has fewer than 450,000 clones, 90% of them found once; the top ten carry under 0.7%. The sequenced material came from PBMCs or T cells enriched from blood (not recorded which). The receptors come from a man aged 18 to 29 who had recovered from COVID-19.

The chain carries TRBV5-6 and TRBJ2-2; 8 bases align to TRBD1. V gave up 4 bases and J gave up 8 bases; unmatched junction bases: 10. From germline, CDR1 is SGHDT and CDR2 YYEEEE. CDR3 length: 15 amino acids. CDR3 protein: CASSQPDRGSGELFF. CDR3 DNA sequence: TGTGCCAGCAGCCAACCAGACAGGGGTTCAGGGGAGCTGTTTTTT.

The rearrangement joins TRBV4-2 to TRBJ2-1; 7 positions agree with TRBD2. V shed 4 bases and J 9 bases; nucleotides not matched to a gene: 6. Per the germline V gene, CDR1 is LGHNA and CDR2 is YNFKEQ. The CDR3 consists of 13 residues. The CDR3 region is CASSRPGEGEQFF. In nucleotides, the CDR3 is TGTGCCAGCAGCCGACCGGGGGAGGGTGAGCAGTTCTTC.

The chain uses TRBV19 and TRBJ2-5, with 10 bases identical to TRBD1. The CDR3 is 15 residues long. Germline V CDR1 and CDR2: LNHDA, SQIVND (reference sequence). With 11 bases clipped from V and 0 bases from J, the junction kept 9 bases outside the gene matches. The CDR3 DNA reads as TGTGCCTCCACCCAGGGACAGGGGAACCAAGAGACCCAGTACTTC. Its translation: CASTQGQGNQETQYF.

V and J are TRBV24-1 and TRBJ2-2, with 8 positions matching TRBD1. The J segment lost 1 base and the V segment lost 10 bases, leaving 13 bases of the junction unmatched. The germline gives CDR1 KGHDR, CDR2 SFDVKD. The CDR3 has 17 residues. For the CDR3, the DNA is TGTGCCACTATCGGACAGGGCCAGTGGAAGAACACCGGGGAGCTGTTTTTT. Translation: CATIGQGQWKNTGELFF.

This rearrangement joins TRBV7-2 to TRBJ2-7; 7 bases line up with TRBD1. The CDR3 is 16 residues long. V lost 3 bases to trimming and J lost 0 bases; unmatched junction nucleotides: 8. Germline lookup yields CDR1 SGHTA and CDR2 FQGNSA. DNA of the CDR3: TGTGCCAGCAGCTTGGGCTCGGGACAGATCTCCTACGAGCAGTACTTC. Translation: CASSLGSGQISYEQYF.

In the case of this clone: This sample includes further DNA sequences coding for the same CDR3. CDR3: CASSLNSLNTEAFF. The DNA for the CDR3 is TGTGCCAGCAGTTTAAACAGCCTGAACACTGAAGCTTTCTTT. The gene calls are TRBV27 and TRBJ1-1; D gene ambiguous. The V gene's germline CDR1 is MNHEY and CDR2 SMNVEV (reference sequence). V was trimmed by 2 bases and J by 0 bases, leaving 7 bases between them. The CDR3 is 14 amino acids.

The J gene is TRBJ2-4, the V gene TRBV7-3; perhaps TRBD1 as D (5 bases). Germline lookup yields CDR1 SGHTA and CDR2 FQGTGA. This CDR3 comprises 13 residues. Trimming removed 2 bases from V and 7 bases from J, with 9 bases in between. The CDR3 reads CASSLGARNIQYF. In DNA form, the CDR3 reads TGTGCCAGCAGCTTAGGGGCAAGGAACATTCAGTACTTC.

The CDR3 protein is CSVGSGTGDYGYTF. Written as DNA, the CDR3 is TGCAGCGTTGGGTCCGGGACAGGGGACTATGGCTACACCTTC. This chain joins TRBV29-1 and TRBJ1-2; 10 bases are a match to TRBD1. CDR3 size: 14 residues. V was pared by 4 bases and J by 3 bases, with 5 bases of the junction left unmatched. Germline CDR1 and CDR2: SQVTM and ANQGSEA.

V usage is TRBV14 and J usage is TRBJ1-4; D ambiguous. Germline loops: CDR1 SGHDN, CDR2 FVKESK. V lost 4 bases and J 7 bases, leaving 13 bases between the germline ends. The CDR3 sequence is 14 residues long. In DNA form, the CDR3 reads TGTGCCAGCAGCCCGAGAGGGCGGGGTGAAAAACTGTTTTTT. It encodes CASSPRGRGEKLFF.

This rearrangement joins TRBV28 to TRBJ1-5, with a tentative D call TRBD1 (5 bases). The length of the CDR3 is 14 residues. Germline V CDR1 and CDR2: MDHEN, SYDVKM. V gave up 7 bases and J gave up 3 bases, with 13 bases separating them. CDR3 sequence: CASTGGTDNQPQHF. The CDR3 DNA reads as TGTGCCAGCACCGGGGGTACAGACAATCAGCCCCAGCATTTT.

This chain links TRBV2 with TRBJ1-3; a possible D gene is TRBD1 (6 bases). CDR1 is SNHLY, CDR2 FYNNEI, per germline. CDR3 size: 15 residues. Between the trimmed V and J ends, which lost 8 bases and 4 bases, there was a span of 18 bases. The CDR3 DNA follows: TGTGCCAGCCTCCTCCGGGGGGCGCCGGGAAACACCATATATTTT. This encodes CASLLRGAPGNTIYF.

This chain connects TRBV5-1 to TRBJ1-1; TRBD1 matches at 7 bases. The CDR3 runs 14 residues. V shed 1 base, J shed 1 base, and the junction held 1 base outside the gene matches. CDR1 is SGHRS and CDR2 is YFSETQ in the germline V gene. The CDR3 loop reads CASSLTGANTEAFF. In nucleotides, the CDR3 is TGCGCCAGCAGCTTGACAGGGGCGAACACTGAAGCTTTCTTT.

V gene TRBV7-6 combines with J gene TRBJ2-3; D might be TRBD2 (6 bases). The ends were cut back, 1 base at V and 12 bases at J, with 29 bases in the middle. Germline V CDR1 and CDR2: SGHVS, FNYEAQ. CDR3 size: 18 residues. This CDR3 is CASSLVSGEPHSYAGQYF. As DNA, the CDR3 is TGTGCCAGCAGCTTAGTTTCGGGGGAGCCACACTCATACGCAGGCCAGTATTTT.

The chain recombines TRBV9 with TRBJ1-1, with 9 nucleotides matching TRBD1. V dropped 0 bases and J dropped 6; count of bases not matched to a gene: 6. Germline loops: CDR1 SGDLS, CDR2 YYNGEE. The CDR3 runs to 15 residues. CDR3 amino acids: CASSVDPGTGPEAFF. The CDR3 coding sequence is TGTGCCAGCAGCGTAGACCCCGGGACAGGGCCTGAAGCTTTCTTT.

The chain carries TRBV12-2 and TRBJ2-7; the listed D gene, TRBD2, was not tested against the DNA. TRBV12-2 is a recognized pseudogene. The CDR3 is 15 amino acids. The CDR3 is CASRLKGGISYEQYF. For the CDR3, the DNA is TGTGCAAGTCGCTTAAAGGGCGGGATCTCCTACGAGCAGTACTTC.

The rearrangement uses TRBV2 and TRBJ1-5, with TRBD1 identical over 9 bases. This CDR3 spans 15 amino acids. Trimming at V came to 6 bases and at J to 1 base, leaving 4 bases not matched to a gene. CDR1 and CDR2 from the germline V gene are SNHLY and FYNNEI. The CDR3 loop is CASSPQGASNQPQHF. The CDR3 nucleotides are TGTGCCAGCAGCCCACAGGGGGCCAGCAATCAGCCCCAGCATTTT.

The gene calls are TRBV12-5 and TRBJ1-5; no clear D gene. CDR3 length: 17 amino acids. V was pared by 5 bases and J by 1 base, with 18 bases between. Germline CDR1 is LGHNT and CDR2 is FRNRAP. This chain's CDR3 is CASGPPGRRASNQPQHF. The CDR3 DNA reads TGTGCTAGTGGTCCACCGGGAAGAAGGGCGAGCAATCAGCCCCAGCATTTT.

Notes on this clone: Relative to the germline gene, one junction end is altered; a read error may explain this. The chain uses TRBV10-3 and TRBJ1-1; TRBD1 agrees at 8 bases. The CDR3 runs to 13 residues. The V gene's germline CDR1 is ENHRY and CDR2 SYGVKD. For the CDR3, the DNA is TGTGCCAGTACTCGACAGGGGAACGCTGAAGCTTTCTTT. The encoded protein is CASTRQGNAEAFF.

V and J are TRBV5-1 and TRBJ1-2; the D gene is possibly TRBD1 (6 bases). There are 16 residues in the CDR3. V lost 0 bases to trimming and J lost 5 bases, with 17 bases between them. Germline V gene sequence: CDR1 SGHRS, CDR2 YFSETQ. Here the CDR3 DNA reads TGCGCCAGCAGCTTGGAGGCCCCAGGGGCGCGTTATGGCTACACCTTC. Protein sequence: CASSLEAPGARYGYTF.

The CDR3 region has the DNA TGTGCCAGCAGTGAAGCGGTACAGCCCACACGGTACAATCAGCCCCAGCATTTT. Its translation is CASSEAVQPTRYNQPQHF. This chain uses TRBV6-1 with TRBJ1-5; D uncertain. V lost 0 bases to trimming and J lost 3 bases, with 18 bases between them. The CDR3 runs 18 residues. Germline V gene data show CDR1 as MNHNS and CDR2 as SASEGT.